A single sample gave rise to the 12 T cell receptor beta chains below, sequenced in a study of blood T cell repertoires in COVID-19. Only in-frame clones appear in the TCRdb table, and some are missing; sequencing was by immunoSEQ multiplex PCR. The table records about 190,000 clones, 89% of them present only once. Sequenced material: peripheral blood. These receptors were collected from a man between 40 and 49 years old with acute or convalescent COVID-19.

The J gene is TRBJ2-3, the V gene TRBV6-5, with TRBD1 as a possible D gene (6 bases). Germline CDR1 MNHEY, CDR2 SVGAGI. Trimming removed 5 bases at V and 6 bases at J, with 18 bases between. The CDR3 spans 15 residues. The DNA for the CDR3 is TGTGCCAGCAGTCAGAACGACAGGAGTCCCGATACGCAGTATTTT. Translation: CASSQNDRSPDTQYF.

A few counts support this clone. The chain recombines TRBV10-2 with TRBJ1-5; D unresolved. V dropped 1 base and J dropped 4 bases, with 8 bases sitting between them. The CDR3 is made up of 14 amino acids. CDR1 is WSHSY, CDR2 SAAADI, per germline. CDR3 in amino acids: CASSEFGTNQPQHF. The DNA of the CDR3 is TGCGCCAGCAGTGAGTTCGGTACGAATCAGCCCCAGCATTTT.

This clone appeared once. CDR3 DNA sequence: TGTGCCAGCAGTTACAACCGTGAGGAGACCCAGTACTTC. Protein: CASSYNREETQYF. The chain employs TRBV6-2 or TRBV6-3 and TRBJ2-5; no clear D gene. The germline gives CDR1 MNHEY, CDR2 SVGEGT. This CDR3 has 13 amino acids. Trimming stripped 2 bases from V and 5 bases from J, with 9 bases between.

This chain joins TRBV11-3 and TRBJ2-5, with D maybe TRBD2 (5 bases). CDR3 size: 15 residues. Per germline, CDR1 SGHNT and CDR2 YENEEA. V dropped 3 bases and J dropped 2 bases, with 13 bases sitting between them. CDR3 loop: CASSLGGSGQETQYF. CDR3 coding DNA: TGTGCCAGCAGCTTGGGCGGGTCGGGTCAAGAGACCCAGTACTTC.

V usage is TRBV4-3 and J usage is TRBJ2-2; no firm D call. Germline V lookup: CDR1 LGHNA, CDR2 YSLEER. This CDR3 is built from 13 residues. V was cut by 1 base and J by 5 bases, with 5 bases left in between. CDR3 in DNA: TGCGCCAGCAGCCAAGTTCAGACCGGGGAGCTGTTTTTT. This encodes CASSQVQTGELFF.

This chain links TRBV2 with TRBJ2-7; the match to TRBD1 covers 7 bases. Germline V lookup: CDR1 SNHLY, CDR2 FYNNEI. The V and J ends lost 2 bases and 2 bases, in that order; junction bases with no gene match: 0. The CDR3 contains 13 residues. The DNA for the CDR3 is TGTGCCAGCAGTGAAAGGGGGCCCTACGAGCAGTACTTC. As protein: CASSERGPYEQYF.

The chain combines TRBV14 with TRBJ1-6; no definite D call. V gave up 0 bases and J gave up 7 bases, with 10 bases separating them. The CDR3 has 15 residues. CDR1 and CDR2 (germline): SGHDN, FVKESK. The CDR3: CASSQDLDRNSPLHF. The CDR3 coding sequence is TGTGCCAGCAGCCAAGATCTAGATCGGAATTCACCCCTCCACTTT.

The V and J genes are TRBV6-1 and TRBJ2-7, with 7 bases identical to TRBD1. CDR1 MNHNS and CDR2 SASEGT come from the germline V gene. CDR3 size: 13 residues. Trimming at V came to 5 bases and at J to 7 bases, leaving 8 bases not matched to a gene. The CDR3 loop reads CASSTGQVGEQYF. The CDR3 DNA reads TGTGCCAGCAGTACAGGACAGGTTGGAGAGCAGTACTTC.

The rearrangement uses TRBV2 and TRBJ2-7; no reliable D call. V was clipped by 4 bases and J by 6 bases, with 16 bases between them. Per the germline V gene, CDR1 is SNHLY and CDR2 is FYNNEI. CDR3 length equals 14 residues. CDR3 DNA sequence: TGTGCCAGCAGTGCACAGCCCGGCACCGCCGAGCAGTACTTC. It yields the protein CASSAQPGTAEQYF.

The rearrangement joins TRBV27 to TRBJ1-1; D may be TRBD1 (6 bases). Germline V gives CDR1 MNHEY, CDR2 SMNVEV (reference sequence). There are 16 residues in the CDR3. V lost 5 bases to trimming and J lost 1 base, with 17 bases between them. Here the CDR3 reads CASSTLPGQPNTEAFF. CDR3 sequence (DNA): TGTGCCAGCAGTACGCTACCGGGACAACCGAACACTGAAGCTTTCTTT.

This chain uses TRBV9 with TRBJ2-5; TRBD1 is a possible D gene (5 bases). The germline CDR1 and CDR2 sequences are SGDLS and YYNGEE. This CDR3 is built from 14 residues. V shed 0 bases and J shed 3 bases, with 9 bases lying between them. In nucleotides, the CDR3 is TGTGCCAGCAGCGTAGGGGCAGGGAAAGAGACCCAGTACTTC. As protein: CASSVGAGKETQYF.

The V gene is TRBV4-2, the J gene TRBJ1-5; a weak D match, TRBD1 (5 bases). The germline gives CDR1 LGHNA, CDR2 YNFKEQ. V gave up 1 base and J gave up 8 bases, with 12 bases separating them. The CDR3 covers 14 residues. The CDR3 here is CASSQAGGEKPQHF. Written as DNA, the CDR3 is TGTGCCAGCAGCCAAGCCGGGGGTGAAAAGCCCCAGCATTTT.